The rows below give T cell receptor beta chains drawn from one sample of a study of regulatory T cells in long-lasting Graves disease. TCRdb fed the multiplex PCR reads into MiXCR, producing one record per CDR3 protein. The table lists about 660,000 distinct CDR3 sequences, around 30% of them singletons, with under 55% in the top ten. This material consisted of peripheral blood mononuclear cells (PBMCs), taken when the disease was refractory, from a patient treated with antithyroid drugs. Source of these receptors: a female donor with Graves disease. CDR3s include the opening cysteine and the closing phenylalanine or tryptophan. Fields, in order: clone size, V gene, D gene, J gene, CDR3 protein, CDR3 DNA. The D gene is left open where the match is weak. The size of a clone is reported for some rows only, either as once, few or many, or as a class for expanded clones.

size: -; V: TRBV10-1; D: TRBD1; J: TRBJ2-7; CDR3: CASSEDTGGAYEQYF; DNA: TGCGCCAGCAGTGAGGATACAGGGGGAGCGTACGAGCAGTACTTC
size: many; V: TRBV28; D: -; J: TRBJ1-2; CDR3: CASSLVGVEDYGYTF; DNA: TGTGCCAGCAGTTTAGTAGGGGTGGAAGACTATGGCTACACCTTC
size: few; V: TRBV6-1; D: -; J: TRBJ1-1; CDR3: CASTARLGQTEAFF; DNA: TGTGCCAGCACCGCCCGACTCGGACAGACTGAAGCTTTCTTT
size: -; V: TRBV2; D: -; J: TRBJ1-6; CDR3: CASRTDSVNSPLHF; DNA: TGTGCCAGCAGGACGGACAGTGTTAATTCACCCCTCCACTTT
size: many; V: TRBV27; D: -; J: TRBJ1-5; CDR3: CASSTSTGNQPQHF; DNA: TGTGCCAGCAGTACATCGACAGGCAATCAGCCCCAGCATTTT
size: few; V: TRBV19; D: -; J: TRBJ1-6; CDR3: CASSGQPSPLHF; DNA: TGTGCCAGTAGTGGCCAACCTTCACCCCTCCACTTT
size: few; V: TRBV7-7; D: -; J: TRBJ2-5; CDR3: CASSDYRDSETQYF; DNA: TGTGCCAGCAGCGACTACAGGGACTCCGAGACCCAGTACTTC
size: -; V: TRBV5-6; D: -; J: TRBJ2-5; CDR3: CASSLAGDGRMSQYF; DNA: TGTGCCAGCAGCTTGGCAGGTGACGGACGTATGAGCCAGTACTTC
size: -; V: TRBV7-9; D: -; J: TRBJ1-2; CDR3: CASSLAPTYGYTF; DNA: TGTGCCAGCAGCTTAGCCCCCACCTATGGCTACACCTTC
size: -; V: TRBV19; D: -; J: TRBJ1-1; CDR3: CATGVGGTEAFF; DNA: TGTGCCACGGGTGTGGGGGGTACTGAAGCTTTCTTT
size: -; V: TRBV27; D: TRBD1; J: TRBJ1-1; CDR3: CASSLRQGPSAFF; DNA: TGTGCCAGCAGTTTAAGACAGGGACCCTCAGCTTTCTTT
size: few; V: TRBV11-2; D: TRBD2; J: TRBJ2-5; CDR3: CASSLGIAGKETQYF; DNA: TGTGCCAGCAGCTTAGGCATAGCGGGAAAAGAGACCCAGTACTTC
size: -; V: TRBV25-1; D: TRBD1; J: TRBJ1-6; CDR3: CASSARTGGGNSPLHF; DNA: TGTGCCAGCAGTGCCCGGACAGGGGGCGGTAATTCACCCCTCCACTTT